This TCR beta chain was profiled in a study of blood T cell repertoires in COVID-19. Study background: The origin of the acute and convalescent COVID-19 samples was the United States, Italy and Spain. PBMCs, B-cell-depleted T cells, or T cells provided the cDNA or gDNA that made up the material.

Original methodology: Reference gene primer amplification in the assay estimated nucleated cell counts. The table came from immunoSEQ multiplex PCR; TCRdb's copy has only in-frame clones and leaves some out. The DNA was the basis for D and trimming; V, J and clone size are from that table. The data show around 100,000 clones, 89% seen once. The CDR3 runs to 16 residues. Trimming took off 6 bases at V and 5 bases at J, with 20 bases between the two ends. Germline loops: CDR1 SGHVS, CDR2 FQNEAQ. The rearrangement joins TRBV7-8 to TRBJ2-1; D might be TRBD2 (6 bases). This sequence was found in a woman aged 55-75 years with acute or convalescent COVID-19. Input material: peripheral blood. For the CDR3, the DNA is TGTGCCAGCAGTCCTAGGACTTTGCGGGGAGACAATGAGCAGTTCTTC. It translates to CASSPRTLRGDNEQFF.